These 7 T cell receptor beta chains came from one sample sequenced in a study of metastatic and nonmetastatic thyroid tumors. Thyroid surgery took place with no prior treatment in any patient. TCRdb redid the clone calls on the PCR reads using MiXCR. The table shows about 30,000 clones, with under 25% occurring only once. What was sequenced was blood. The origin of the receptors is a female donor with papillary thyroid cancer or a benign thyroid nodule (not recorded which). Some clones in this sample may be carry-over from other donors' samples.

This clone was seen at least ten times. The CDR3 sequence: CASSFGRPGQGLVETQYF. The CDR3, as DNA: TGTGCCAGCAGCTTTGGGCGCCCAGGTCAGGGGCTAGTAGAGACCCAGTACTTC. V usage is TRBV11-3 and J usage is TRBJ2-5, with D tentatively TRBD1 (6 bases). V shed 3 bases and J shed 4 bases, with 24 bases lying between them. The CDR3 is made up of 18 amino acids. Germline lookup yields CDR1 SGHNT and CDR2 YENEEA.

This clone was seen ten or more times. The chain couples TRBV14 to TRBJ1-1; D is unresolved. This CDR3 has 15 amino acids. Germline CDR1 SGHDN, CDR2 FVKESK. V lost 4 bases and J 3 bases, leaving 15 bases between the germline ends. The DNA of the CDR3 is TGTGCCAGCAGCCCAATTGGCCGGAGGGACACTGAAGCTTTCTTT. Translation: CASSPIGRRDTEAFF.

Points on this clone: One end of the junction is discordant with germline, which a read error may explain. The chain uses TRBV6-8 and TRBJ1-6; 9 bases map to TRBD1. The CDR3 extends over 17 amino acids. Germline values: CDR1 MNHGY, CDR2 SAAAGT. In nucleotides, the CDR3 is TGTGCCAGCAGTTACGGTCGGGGACAGGGTGCCTTTTCACCGTTCCTCTTT. It translates to CASSYGRGQGAFSPFLF.

The J gene is TRBJ2-5, the V gene TRBV18; D is unresolved. The V gene lost 6 bases and the J gene lost 3 bases, with 14 bases spanning the gap. This CDR3 comprises 14 residues. The germline CDR1 and CDR2 sequences are KGHSH and LQKENI. The CDR3 sequence: CASSTPVSKETQYF. CDR3 DNA: TGTGCCAGCTCCACCCCAGTTTCAAAAGAGACCCAGTACTTC. The full variable domain, completed using reference TRBV18 and TRBJ2-5, is NAGVMQNPRHLVRRRGQEARLRCSPMKGHSHVYWYRQLPEEGLKFMVYLQKENIIDESGMPKERFSAEFPKEGPSILRIQQVVRGDSAAYFCASSTPVSKETQYFGPGTRLLVL.

The table lists this clone with many counts. The chain is built from TRBV29-1 and TRBJ1-3, with D unclear. Germline lookup yields CDR1 SQVTM and CDR2 ANQGSEA. Trimming took 0 bases from V and 1 from J, leaving 13 bases between them. The CDR3 spans 16 residues. For the CDR3, the DNA is TGCAGCGTTGAAGACGCTGACCCTAGGTCTGGAAACACCATATATTTT. Encoded protein: CSVEDADPRSGNTIYF. Complete variable domain (other parts from reference TRBV29-1 and TRBJ1-3): SAVISQKPSRDICQRGTSLTIQCQVDSQVTMMFWYRQQPGQSLTLIATANQGSEATYESGFVIDKFPISRPNLTFSTLTVSNMSPEDSSIYLCSVEDADPRSGNTIYFGEGSWLTVV.

The genes are TRBV20-1 and TRBJ1-1; D ambiguous. CDR3 length: 12 amino acids. V shed 0 bases and J shed 6 bases, with 8 bases lying between them. Germline CDR1 and CDR2: DFQATT and SNEGSKA (reference sequence). The chain's CDR3 is CSARDLGPEAFF. CDR3 DNA: TGCAGTGCTAGAGATCTGGGCCCTGAAGCTTTCTTT.

V and J are TRBV7-8 and TRBJ1-6; tentatively, D is TRBD1 (6 bases). CDR3 size: 17 residues. Germline CDR1 and CDR2: SGHVS and FQNEAQ. The V end was cut by 3 bases, the J end by 1 base, with 13 bases between. This chain's CDR3 is CASSLLRGGSYNSPLHF. CDR3 nucleotide sequence: TGTGCCAGCAGCTTGTTGAGAGGGGGATCCTATAATTCACCCCTCCACTTT.